This entry features one TCR beta chain sequence. Its target is not known. This sequence may be a read error, since a much larger clone differs from it by one base. This record comes from a study of T cells after yellow fever vaccination. Study outcomes and limitations: Weaker, the secondary response had a peak occurring faster, on day 5 versus 15.

The CDR3 loop spans 15 amino acids. Trimming shortened V by 6 bases and J by 7 bases, and 18 bases separated the two germline ends. TCRdb redid the calling of the 5' RACE reads with MiXCR, one entry per CDR3 protein. The sample includes tens of thousands of distinct CDR3 sequences, approximately 7.4% seen only once; the top ten take just over 35%. The sample was CD8+ T cells sorted from PBMCs, taken 15 days after the yellow fever booster vaccination. The rearrangement uses TRBV12-3 or TRBV12-4 and TRBJ2-2; weak D call: TRBD2 (6 bases). The receptor comes from a man aged 30-40 years who received the YFV17D yellow fever vaccine. The CDR3 DNA reads TGTGCCAGCAGCCCCAGTGGGGGGTGCGGCGGGGAGCTGTTTTTT. Protein sequence: CASSPSGGCGGELFF.